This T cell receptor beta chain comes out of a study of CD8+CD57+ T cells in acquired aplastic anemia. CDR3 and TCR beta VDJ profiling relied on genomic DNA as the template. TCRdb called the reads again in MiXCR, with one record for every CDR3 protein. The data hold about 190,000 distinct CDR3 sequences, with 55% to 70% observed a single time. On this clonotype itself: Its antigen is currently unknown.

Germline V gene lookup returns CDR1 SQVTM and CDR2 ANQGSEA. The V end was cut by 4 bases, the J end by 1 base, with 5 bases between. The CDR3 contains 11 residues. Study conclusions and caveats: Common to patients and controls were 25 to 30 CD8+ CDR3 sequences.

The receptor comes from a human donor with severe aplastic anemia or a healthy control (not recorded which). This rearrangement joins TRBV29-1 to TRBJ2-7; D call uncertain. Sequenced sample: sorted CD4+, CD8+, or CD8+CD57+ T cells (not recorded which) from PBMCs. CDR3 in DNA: TGCAGCGTTGGTGATTCCTACGAGCAGTACTTC. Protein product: CSVGDSYEQYF.